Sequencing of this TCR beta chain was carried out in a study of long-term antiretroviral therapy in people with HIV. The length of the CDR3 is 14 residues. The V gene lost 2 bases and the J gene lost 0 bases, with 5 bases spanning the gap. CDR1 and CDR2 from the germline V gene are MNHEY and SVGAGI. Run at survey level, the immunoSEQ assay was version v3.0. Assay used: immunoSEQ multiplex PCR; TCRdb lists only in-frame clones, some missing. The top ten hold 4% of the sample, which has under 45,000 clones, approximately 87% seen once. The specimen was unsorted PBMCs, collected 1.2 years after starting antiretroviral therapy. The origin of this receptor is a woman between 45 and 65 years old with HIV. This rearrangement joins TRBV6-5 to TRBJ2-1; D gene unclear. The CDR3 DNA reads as TGTGCCAGCAGTTACGGGGACTCCTACAATGAGCAGTTCTTC. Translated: CASSYGDSYNEQFF.